Below, one TCR beta chain is given with its context. This CDR3 spans 13 amino acids. Germline values: CDR1 MDHEN, CDR2 SYDVKM. V dropped 7 bases and J dropped 3 bases, with 12 bases sitting between them. Authors' analysis steps: Counts of nucleated cells, estimated from reference gene primer amplification, were obtained. Profiling relied on immunoSEQ multiplex PCR, and the TCRdb table lists in-frame clones only, not all of them. The V and J calls and clone size were taken over from that table, and D and trimming were inferred from the DNA. The profile shows some 200,000 clones, around 94% of them singletons. The Seattle site enrolled patients during active infection and followed them longitudinally. This sample is drawn from a study of blood T cell repertoires in COVID-19. In the study overall: COVID-19 samples collected from the United States, Italy and Spain covered acute and convalescent phases. In each case, the material was cDNA or gDNA derived from T cells, B-cell-depleted T cells, or PBMCs.

The specimen was peripheral blood. This receptor was identified in a man between 25 and 39 years old with COVID-19, enrolled during active disease. The V gene is TRBV28, the J gene TRBJ1-1; D ambiguous. Here the CDR3 DNA reads TGTGCCAGCAAGCGGCGGGCCGACACTGAAGCTTTCTTT. Its protein is CASKRRADTEAFF.